This T cell receptor (beta chain) was obtained from a study of T cells after yellow fever vaccination. Germline CDR1 and CDR2: MNHEY and SVGEGT. There are 16 residues in the CDR3. TCRdb fed the 5' RACE reads into MiXCR, producing one record per CDR3 protein. The sample shows 510,000 or so distinct CDR3 sequences, approximately 21% of them seen only once. This rearrangement joins TRBV6-2 or TRBV6-3 to TRBJ2-5; maybe TRBD2 (6 bases). The J call may be mistaken, given a closer DNA end match to TRBJ2-1. The clonotype comes from a man aged 25 to 45 who received the YFV17D yellow fever vaccine. The sample in question was PBMCs, obtained 15 days after the yellow fever booster vaccination. As DNA, the CDR3 is TGTGCCAGCAAGGATCTCGCCTCCGGGAGCTTAGAGACCCAGTTCTTC. Its translation is CASKDLASGSLETQFF.